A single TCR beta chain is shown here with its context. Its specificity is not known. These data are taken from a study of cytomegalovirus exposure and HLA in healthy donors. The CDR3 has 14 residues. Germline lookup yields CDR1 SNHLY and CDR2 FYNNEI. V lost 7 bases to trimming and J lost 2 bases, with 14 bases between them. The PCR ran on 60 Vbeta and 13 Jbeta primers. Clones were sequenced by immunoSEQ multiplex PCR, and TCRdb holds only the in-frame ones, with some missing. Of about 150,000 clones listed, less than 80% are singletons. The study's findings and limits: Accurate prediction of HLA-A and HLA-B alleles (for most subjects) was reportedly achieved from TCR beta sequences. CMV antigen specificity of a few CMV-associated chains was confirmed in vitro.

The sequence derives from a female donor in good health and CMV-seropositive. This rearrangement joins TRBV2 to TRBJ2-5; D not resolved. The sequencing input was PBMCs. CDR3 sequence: CASKRYGSQETQYF. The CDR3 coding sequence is TGTGCCAGCAAGCGTTACGGTTCACAAGAGACCCAGTACTTC.